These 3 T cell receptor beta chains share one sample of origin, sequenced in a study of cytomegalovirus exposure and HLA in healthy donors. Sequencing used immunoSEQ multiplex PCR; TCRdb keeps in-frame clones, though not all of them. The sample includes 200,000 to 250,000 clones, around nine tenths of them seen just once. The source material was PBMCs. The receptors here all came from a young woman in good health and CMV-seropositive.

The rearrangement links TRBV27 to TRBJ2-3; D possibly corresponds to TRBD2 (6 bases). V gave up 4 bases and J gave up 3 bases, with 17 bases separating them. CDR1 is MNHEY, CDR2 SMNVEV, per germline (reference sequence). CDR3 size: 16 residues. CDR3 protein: CASSWSGPLITDTQYF. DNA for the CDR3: TGTGCCAGCAGTTGGAGCGGGCCCCTAATAACAGATACGCAGTATTTT.

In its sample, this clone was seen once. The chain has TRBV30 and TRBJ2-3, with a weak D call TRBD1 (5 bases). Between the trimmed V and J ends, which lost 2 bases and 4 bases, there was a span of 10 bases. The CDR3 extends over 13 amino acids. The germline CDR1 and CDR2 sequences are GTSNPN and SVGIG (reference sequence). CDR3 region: CAWSPRAPDTQYF. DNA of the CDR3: TGTGCCTGGAGTCCCAGGGCCCCAGATACGCAGTATTTT.

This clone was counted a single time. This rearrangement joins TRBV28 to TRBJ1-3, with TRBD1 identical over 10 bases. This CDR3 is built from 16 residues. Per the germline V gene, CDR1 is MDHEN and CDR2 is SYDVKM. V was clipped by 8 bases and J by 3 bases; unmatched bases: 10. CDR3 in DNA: TGTGCCAGCGCTAGCTCAGGACAGGGGGTTGGAAACACCATATATTTT. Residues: CASASSGQGVGNTIYF.